This TCR beta chain was sequenced for a study of CD8 T cell repertoires and HIV-1 epitope variants. Study details: Controls were a CMV, EBV and flu peptide pool, Ebola AY9 negative control, and no-peptide well.

The CDR3 extends over 13 amino acids. Germline lookup yields CDR1 SGHVS and CDR2 FNYEAQ. Trimming took 0 bases from V and 6 from J, leaving 6 bases between them. On the immunoSEQ platform, TCR beta CDR3s were sequenced at survey depth. This table comes from immunoSEQ multiplex PCR, and its TCRdb copy is limited to in-frame clones, with some not included. The sample consists of 80,000 to 95,000 clones, roughly four fifths of them appearing once. The sequence was collected from a male donor with HIV. The sequencing input was uncultured baseline CD8+ T cells from peripheral blood mononuclear cells (PBMCs). This chain uses TRBV7-6 with TRBJ2-1; no clear D. CDR3 region: CASSLALGNEQFF. In DNA, the CDR3 is TGTGCCAGCAGCTTAGCATTGGGCAATGAGCAGTTCTTC.